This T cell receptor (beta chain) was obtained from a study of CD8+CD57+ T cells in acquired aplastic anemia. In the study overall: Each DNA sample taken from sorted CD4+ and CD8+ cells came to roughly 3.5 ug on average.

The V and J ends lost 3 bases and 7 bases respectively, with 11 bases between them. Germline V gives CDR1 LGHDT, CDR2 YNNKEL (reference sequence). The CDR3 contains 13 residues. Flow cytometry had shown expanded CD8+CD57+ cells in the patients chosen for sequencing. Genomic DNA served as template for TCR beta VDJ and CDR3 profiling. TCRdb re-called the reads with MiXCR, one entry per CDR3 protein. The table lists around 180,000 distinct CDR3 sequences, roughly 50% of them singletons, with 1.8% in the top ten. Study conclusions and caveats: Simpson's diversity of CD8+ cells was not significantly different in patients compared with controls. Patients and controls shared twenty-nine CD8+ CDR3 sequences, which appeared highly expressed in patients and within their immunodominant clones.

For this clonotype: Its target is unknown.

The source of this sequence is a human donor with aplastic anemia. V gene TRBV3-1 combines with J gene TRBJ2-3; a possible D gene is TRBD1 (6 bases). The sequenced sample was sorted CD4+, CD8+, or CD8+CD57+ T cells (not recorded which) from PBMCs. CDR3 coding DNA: TGTGCCAGCAGCCAGGCTGACAGGAATACGCAGTATTTT. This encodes CASSQADRNTQYF.